The 14 T cell receptor beta chains in this list originate from one sample, sequenced in a study of T cell responses to AZD1222 COVID-19 vaccine (dated by TCRdb to about 2021). The library was produced with the immunoSEQ multiplex PCR assay. TCRdb holds this immuneACCESS table with in-frame rearrangements only. Some clones are missing; in checked studies, unresolved V genes explain under half, and the rest has no known cause. For this sample there are roughly 77,000 clones; 92% appear just once. Around 7.1% of the sample lies in the top ten. The time point label on this specimen signifies: baseline before first vaccination. The treatment or condition label of this sample denotes: meningococcal conjugate vaccine given as trial control. Sequencing used peripheral blood, obtained on day 0 of MenACWY control vaccination. These receptors were taken from an adult in good health.

The chain carries TRBV19 and TRBJ1-6, with 8 nucleotides matching TRBD1. This CDR3 spans 17 amino acids. The germline V gene encodes CDR1 LNHDA and CDR2 SQIVND (reference sequence). The trim removed 1 base at V and 4 bases at J, leaving 6 bases unmatched. The CDR3 spells CASSIGTGQGYNSPLHF. DNA of the CDR3: TGTGCCAGTAGTATAGGTACTGGACAGGGATATAATTCACCCCTCCACTTT.

The chain links TRBV28 to TRBJ2-7; no firm D call. The CDR3 runs 12 residues. Germline assignment: CDR1 MDHEN and CDR2 SYDVKM. V lost 1 base and J 3 bases, leaving 4 bases between the germline ends. The CDR3 reads CASSLFGYEQYF. CDR3 in DNA: TGTGCCAGCAGTTTATTCGGCTACGAGCAGTACTTC.

The chain combines TRBV23-1 with TRBJ2-5; D ambiguous. TRBV23-1 is marked as an open reading frame, function uncertain. The CDR3 loop spans 11 amino acids. V gave up 7 bases and J gave up 6 bases, with 9 bases separating them. The CDR3 reads CASIVGKTQYF. For the CDR3, the DNA is TGCGCCAGCATAGTAGGGAAGACCCAGTACTTC.

The chain has TRBV21-1 and TRBJ2-3; the table calls TRBD1, which could not be checked here. TRBV21-1 is noted as a pseudogene. The CDR3 length is 14 residues. The CDR3 loop is CASSKTGAGDTQYF. Here the CDR3 DNA reads TGTGCCAGCAGCAAGACAGGGGCGGGGGATACGCAGTATTTT.

The chain links TRBV14 to TRBJ1-5; D unclear. The CDR3 consists of 13 residues. Trimming removed 1 base from V and 5 bases from J, with 6 bases in between. Germline values: CDR1 SGHDN, CDR2 FVKESK. CDR3 coding DNA: TGTGCCAGCAGCCAAGGGTGGGATCAGCCCCAGCATTTT. It codes for CASSQGWDQPQHF.

This clone showed up just a few times. Other DNA sequences from this sample encode an identical CDR3 as well. J is TRBJ1-1 and V is TRBV12-3 or TRBV12-4, with D unresolved. The V end lost 5 bases, the J end lost 1 base, and 8 bases lay between the germline ends. This CDR3 is built from 13 residues. The CDR3, as DNA: TGTGCCAGCAGTCCCATGGGGAACACTGAAGCTTTCTTT. Protein sequence: CASSPMGNTEAFF.

This chain uses TRBV9 with TRBJ2-1, with D perhaps TRBD2 (7 bases). V was trimmed by 0 bases and J by 5 bases, leaving 15 bases between them. Germline values: CDR1 SGDLS, CDR2 YYNGEE. This CDR3 region has 16 residues. CDR3 amino acids: CASSVGGGLVHNEQFF. CDR3 bases: TGTGCCAGCAGCGTAGGGGGGGGCTTGGTACACAATGAGCAGTTCTTC.

Worth noting for this clone: The same CDR3 can be traced to other DNA sequences in this sample. The chain couples TRBV19 to TRBJ1-5; unclear D gene. This CDR3 contains 13 residues. The germline V gene encodes CDR1 LNHDA and CDR2 SQIVND (reference sequence). Trimming removed 1 base at V and 1 base at J, with 2 bases between. CDR3 sequence: CASSIASNQPQHF. The CDR3 DNA reads TGTGCCAGTAGTATAGCCAGCAATCAGCCCCAGCATTTT.

CDR3 DNA: TGTGCCACCACGACGGGGTCCGGACTCGACTACACCTTC. Protein sequence: CATTTGSGLDYTF. V usage is TRBV6-5 and J usage is TRBJ1-2; D is uncertain. This CDR3 comprises 13 residues. Trimming took 10 bases from V and 10 from J, leaving 22 bases between them. Germline V gene sequence: CDR1 MNHEY, CDR2 SVGAGI.

The genes are TRBV9 and TRBJ2-4; no firm D call. This CDR3 has 13 residues. Trimming pared 0 bases from V and 8 bases from J, leaving 9 bases between. CDR1 and CDR2 from the germline V gene are SGDLS and YYNGEE. CDR3 sequence: CASSVDVFDIQYF. The CDR3 nucleotides are TGTGCCAGCAGCGTAGATGTGTTCGACATTCAGTACTTC. The full variable domain, with the rest looked up from reference TRBV9 and TRBJ2-4, is DSGVTQTPKHLITATGQRVTLRCSPRSGDLSVYWYQQSLDQGLQFLIQYYNGEERAKGNILERFSAQQFPDLHSELNLSSLELGDSALYFCASSVDVFDIQYFGAGTRLSVL.

The gene calls are TRBV9 and TRBJ1-1; no clear D gene. V was cut by 4 bases and J by 0 bases, with 7 bases left in between. Germline CDR1 is SGDLS and CDR2 is YYNGEE. This CDR3 is 13 amino acids long. DNA of the CDR3: TGTGCCAGCAGCAGAGCAGTGAACACTGAAGCTTTCTTT. Its translation: CASSRAVNTEAFF.

The chain uses TRBV7-9 and TRBJ2-7; tentatively, D is TRBD2 (7 bases). The CDR3 is 13 amino acids. Germline V CDR1 and CDR2: SEHNR, FQNEAQ (reference sequence). Deletions cut 7 bases from V and 6 bases from J, with 16 bases between. The CDR3 coding sequence is TGTGCCAGCACCGGGGGGCTCTCTGGCGAGCAGTACTTC. This translates into CASTGGLSGEQYF.

The chain recombines TRBV5-6 with TRBJ2-1, with 9 nucleotides matching TRBD1. The CDR3 loop spans 17 amino acids. V lost 0 bases and J lost 0; bases outside the gene matches: 4. In germline, CDR1 is SGHDT, CDR2 YYEEEE. This CDR3 reads CASSLAGTGLSYNEQFF. The CDR3, as DNA: TGTGCCAGCAGCTTGGCCGGGACAGGGCTCTCCTACAATGAGCAGTTCTTC.

The V and J genes are TRBV10-3 and TRBJ2-3; D gene ambiguous. With 7 bases removed from V and 0 bases from J, the gap between germline ends came to 8 bases. The CDR3 covers 13 residues. CDR1 and CDR2 from the germline V gene are ENHRY and SYGVKD. The CDR3: CAITGSSTDTQYF. As DNA, the CDR3 is TGTGCCATCACCGGTTCGAGCACAGATACGCAGTATTTT.